The rows below give T cell receptor beta chains drawn from one sample of a study of blood T cell repertoires in COVID-19. Clones were read by immunoSEQ multiplex PCR, and TCRdb kept only the in-frame ones, dropping some. The profile shows roughly 400,000 clones, over 85% of them singletons. Sequenced input: PBMCs or T cells enriched from blood (not recorded which). Receptors were obtained from a woman in her 30s who had recovered from COVID-19. CDR3s include the opening cysteine and the closing phenylalanine or tryptophan. D genes are given only for firm matches. Rows give clone size only sometimes, using once, few, many, or a class for an expanded clone.

once	TRBV6-5	NA	TRBJ1-2	TGTGCCAGCAGTTATAACCCAAAGCGTGGCTACACCTTC	CASSYNPKRGYTF
NA	TRBV24-1	TRBD1	TRBJ2-5	TGTGCCACCAGTGAGAACAGGGGGCAAGAGACCCAGTACTTC	CATSENRGQETQYF
NA	TRBV5-1	NA	TRBJ2-7	TGCGCCAGCAGCTTGGATTTGGCTCCAAACGAGCAGTACTTC	CASSLDLAPNEQYF
NA	TRBV7-2	NA	TRBJ1-1	TGTGCCAGCAGCCTCTTGGGGCAGGGAAGGGCTGAAGCTTTCTTT	CASSLLGQGRAEAFF
NA	TRBV7-3	NA	TRBJ2-1	TGTGCCAGTCATCGGTCCGGGTCAAGCTATAGTGAGCAGTTCTTC	CASHRSGSSYSEQFF
NA	TRBV28	TRBD1	TRBJ2-5	TGTGCCAGCAGTGACCGGACAGGGGGGGCCCAAGAGACCCAGTACTTC	CASSDRTGGAQETQYF
NA	TRBV10-1	TRBD2	TRBJ2-2	TGCGCCAGCAGTGAAAGGGGACTAGCTGGGGAGCTGTTTTTT	CASSERGLAGELFF
NA	TRBV19	TRBD1	TRBJ1-2	TGTGCCAGTAGTACAAGCGACAGGGCGAGTTTCCGTGGCTACACCTTC	CASSTSDRASFRGYTF
NA	TRBV27	NA	TRBJ2-5	TGTGCCAGCAGGTCCTATATCTTGGAGACCCAGTACTTC	CASRSYILETQYF
NA	TRBV19	TRBD1	TRBJ2-7	TGTGCCAGTAGTATAGATGGGATCGGCAGGGGGCTGGGTGAGCAGTACTTC	CASSIDGIGRGLGEQYF
NA	TRBV15	NA	TRBJ2-1	TGTGCCACCAGCCCGACAGGTTGGTACAATGAGCAGTTCTTC	CATSPTGWYNEQFF
NA	TRBV6-2/TRBV6-3	TRBD1	TRBJ2-1	TGTGCCAGCAGTTCCTGGACAGGGGCGGGGAATGAGCAGTTCTTC	CASSSWTGAGNEQFF
few	TRBV13	NA	TRBJ1-5	TGTGCCAGCAGCTTAGGACAGGGTGCTCAGCCCCAGCATTTT	CASSLGQGAQPQHF
many	TRBV4-3	NA	TRBJ2-2	TGCGCCAGCAGCCAAGTGTCTTACAGGGACACCGGGGAGCTGTTTTTT	CASSQVSYRDTGELFF
NA	TRBV6-5	TRBD1	TRBJ1-1	TGTGCCAGCAGGGCGGACAGGCCGGAAAACACTGAAGCTTTCTTT	CASRADRPENTEAFF
NA	TRBV5-1	NA	TRBJ2-1	TGCGCCAGCAGCTTGCTACAGGGCCGCTCCTACAATGAGCAGTTCTTC	CASSLLQGRSYNEQFF
NA	TRBV4-1	NA	TRBJ1-1	TGCGCCAGCAGCCAAGATATCGGGGGGCGCACTGAAGCTTTCTTT	CASSQDIGGRTEAFF
few	TRBV7-8	NA	TRBJ1-2	TGTGCCAGCAGCTTAGAAGAGGGTCTCTATGGCTACACCTTC	CASSLEEGLYGYTF
NA	TRBV18	NA	TRBJ2-2	TGTGCCAGCTCACCACGGGTCTTAGGGGCGAACACCGGGGAGCTGTTTTTT	CASSPRVLGANTGELFF
few	TRBV15	NA	TRBJ2-7	TGTGCCACCAGCAGAGAGCCCCCATTACCCGGGACTCCATTAACACCTGAGCAGTACTTC	CATSREPPLPGTPLTPEQYF
NA	TRBV3-1/TRBV3-2	NA	TRBJ1-1	TGTGCCAGCAGCATTGCAGCGGGCAGTTACACTGAAGCTTTCTTT	CASSIAAGSYTEAFF
NA	TRBV5-1	TRBD2	TRBJ2-2	TGCGCCAGCAGTTGGGTGGTAGCGGGGACCGGGGAGCTGTTTTTT	CASSWVVAGTGELFF
NA	TRBV7-2	TRBD2	TRBJ2-1	TGTGCCAGCAGCTTAGTAGCGGGGGGCCGATACAATGAGCAGTTCTTC	CASSLVAGGRYNEQFF
NA	TRBV24-1	NA	TRBJ2-1	TGTGCCACCAGTGATTCTACCTCCATTTACAATGAGCAGTTCTTC	CATSDSTSIYNEQFF
NA	TRBV12-5	TRBD1	TRBJ1-2	TGTGCTAGTGCCTCTTCCCCCGGGCAGGGGGTCAACTATGGCTACACCTTC	CASASSPGQGVNYGYTF
NA	TRBV30	NA	TRBJ2-2	TGTGCCTGGAATACGGCCGGCGTGCGGGGCCGGAACACCGGGGAGCTGTTTTTT	CAWNTAGVRGRNTGELFF
NA	TRBV7-3	NA	TRBJ2-1	TGTGCCAGCAGCTTAGGTCACAGCAATGAGCAGTTCTTC	CASSLGHSNEQFF
NA	TRBV9	NA	TRBJ1-6	TGTGCCAGCAGCGTAGATGACGTTCGGGGGACGGGTTCACCCCTCCACTTT	CASSVDDVRGTGSPLHF
NA	TRBV6-5	NA	TRBJ1-1	TGTGCCAGCAGTACAGGGCTTTTGGCTTTCTTT	CASSTGLLAFF
NA	TRBV6-1	TRBD1	TRBJ1-2	TGTGCCAGCAGTGAAACAGGGGGCGGGTATGGCTACACCTTC	CASSETGGGYGYTF
NA	TRBV28	NA	TRBJ1-2	TGTGCCAGCAGTTTATTAGTGAGTAGCGGCTACACCTTC	CASSLLVSSGYTF
NA	TRBV6-1	NA	TRBJ2-1	TGTGCCAGCAGTGATTTGATGCGACAGTACAATGAGCAGTTCTTC	CASSDLMRQYNEQFF
NA	TRBV19	TRBD2	TRBJ2-7	TGTGCCAGTAGTATAGGGACTAGCGGGGGAATGAGCGAGCAGTACTTC	CASSIGTSGGMSEQYF
NA	TRBV19	NA	TRBJ1-5	TGTGCCAGTAGGCCGGCACAGGGCATACGAAAAAGCAATCAGCCCCAGCATTTT	CASRPAQGIRKSNQPQHF
NA	TRBV4-1	NA	TRBJ2-2	TGCGCCAGCAGCCAAGCTTGGGGCCGGCAGCTGTATTTT	CASSQAWGRQLYF
NA	TRBV7-2	NA	TRBJ2-6	TGTGCCAGCAGCCCCCCGAGGGGGGGGCTCTCTGGGGCCAACGTCCTGACTTTC	CASSPPRGGLSGANVLTF
NA	TRBV7-2	TRBD1	TRBJ1-5	TGTGCCAGCAGCCCGACAGGGCTCCAGCCCCAGCATTTT	CASSPTGLQPQHF
NA	TRBV14	TRBD1	TRBJ1-4	TGTGCCAGCAGCCAAGTGTTCATTGGGACAGGGAATGAAAAACTGTTTTTT	CASSQVFIGTGNEKLFF
NA	TRBV4-3	NA	TRBJ2-7	TGCGCCAGCAGCCACGAATCCGGGACTTCCTACGAGCAGTACTTC	CASSHESGTSYEQYF
once	TRBV11-2	TRBD1	TRBJ2-6	TGTGCCAGCAGCTCGCGGACAGGGGGACTTTCGGGCGGGGCCAACGTCCTGACTTTC	CASSSRTGGLSGGANVLTF
NA	TRBV3-1/TRBV3-2	NA	TRBJ1-5	TGTGCCAGCCGGGCACTTACAGGGCGTCAGCCCCAGCATTTT	CASRALTGRQPQHF
NA	TRBV5-4	TRBD2	TRBJ2-5	TGTGCCAGCAGCTTGGCCACTCTAGCGGGGGGGCTGGAGACCCAGTACTTC	CASSLATLAGGLETQYF
NA	TRBV5-6	TRBD1	TRBJ1-6	TGTGCCAGCAGCTCGGACAGGGGGCGAATTTATTCACCCCTCCACTTT	CASSSDRGRIYSPLHF
NA	TRBV3-1/TRBV3-2	NA	TRBJ2-7	TGTGCCAGCAGCCAAGAGGCTGACGAGCAGTACTTC	CASSQEADEQYF
NA	TRBV18	TRBD2	TRBJ2-2	TGTGCCAGCTCACCGTTGCTAGCGGAAGTTCACGGGGAGCTGTTTTTT	CASSPLLAEVHGELFF
once	TRBV7-7	TRBD1	TRBJ1-6	TGTGCTAGCAGCCGGGACAGAAATTCACCCCTCCACTTT	CASSRDRNSPLHF
NA	TRBV30	TRBD1	TRBJ1-1	TGTGCCTGGGAGGACAGGGGGGGAACTGAAGCTTTCTTT	CAWEDRGGTEAFF
NA	TRBV18	TRBD2	TRBJ2-7	TGTGCCAGCTCACCTAGGACTAGCGGGGGGACCTCCTACGAGCAGTACTTC	CASSPRTSGGTSYEQYF